The clone carrying this T cell receptor beta chain turned up a few times. The source of the sample is a study of CD8+CD57+ T cells in acquired aplastic anemia. The template for TCR beta VDJ and CDR3 sequence profiling was genomic DNA. Each CDR3 protein is one row after TCRdb ran MiXCR on the reads. The table has hundreds of thousands of distinct CDR3 sequences, less than 35% seen once. Germline V gene data show CDR1 as DFQATT and CDR2 as SNEGSKA (reference sequence). The ends were cut back, 3 bases at V and 6 bases at J, with 18 bases in the middle. This CDR3 comprises 15 residues. Selection for sequencing was limited to patients who had shown CD8+CD57+ cell expansion by flow cytometry.

The receptor comes from a human donor with aplastic anemia. This chain joins TRBV20-1 and TRBJ2-1; possibly TRBD1 or TRBD2 for D (6 bases each). Sequences were obtained from sorted CD4+, CD8+, or CD8+CD57+ T cells (not recorded which) from PBMCs. Here the CDR3 reads CSARTSRRGLNEQFF. The CDR3 nucleotides read TGCAGTGCTAGGACCTCTCGTCGGGGGCTCAATGAGCAGTTCTTC.